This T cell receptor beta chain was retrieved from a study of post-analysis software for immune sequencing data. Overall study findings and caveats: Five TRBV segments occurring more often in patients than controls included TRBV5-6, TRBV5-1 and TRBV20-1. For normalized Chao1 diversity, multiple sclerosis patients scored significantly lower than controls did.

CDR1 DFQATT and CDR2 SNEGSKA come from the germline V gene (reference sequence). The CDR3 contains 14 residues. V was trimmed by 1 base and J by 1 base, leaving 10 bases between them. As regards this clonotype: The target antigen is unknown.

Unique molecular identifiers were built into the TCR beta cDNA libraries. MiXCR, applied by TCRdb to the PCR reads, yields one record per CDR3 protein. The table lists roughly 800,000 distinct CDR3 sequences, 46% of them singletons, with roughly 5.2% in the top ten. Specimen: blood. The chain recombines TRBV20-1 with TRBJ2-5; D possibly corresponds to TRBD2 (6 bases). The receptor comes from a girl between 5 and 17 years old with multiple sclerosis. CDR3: CSARGAGLQETQYF. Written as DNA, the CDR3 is TGCAGTGCTAGAGGGGCGGGACTCCAAGAGACCCAGTACTTC.